The 15 T cell receptor beta chains given below trace back to one sample, sequenced in a study of CD8+CD57+ T cells in acquired aplastic anemia (dated by TCRdb to 2017 to 2018). Patients chosen for sequencing had shown expansion of CD8+CD57+ cells by flow cytometry. Sequencing was carried out with an Illumina HiSeq 2000. Genomic DNA was used as template for profiling of TCR beta VDJ combinations and CDR3 sequences. TCRdb took the public reads, trimmed them with fastp at Q25, ran MiXCR for clone calling and kept in-frame beta chains. Rows merge per CDR3 protein into single entries with the most common DNA and genes. Here the sample has 150,000 to 200,000 distinct CDR3 sequences; roughly three fifths occur a single time. The ten largest account for approximately 42% of the sample. The sequenced sample consisted of sorted CD4+, CD8+, or CD8+CD57+ T cells (not recorded which) from PBMCs. The source is a human donor with aplastic anemia.

For this clonotype: In this CDR3 the conserved last residue, phenylalanine or tryptophan, is missing, so a read error is likely. The chain employs TRBV2 and TRBJ2-2; TRBD1 matches 8 bases. V shed 6 bases, J shed 8 bases, and the junction held 17 bases outside the gene matches. The CDR3 sequence is 17 residues long. Germline loops: CDR1 SNHLY, CDR2 FYNNEI. The CDR3 sequence is CASRQRRQGTLTGELFP. The CDR3 DNA reads TGTGCCAGCAGACAAAGACGACAGGGGACCCTTACAGGGGAGCTGTTTCCT.

The DNA for the CDR3 is TGTGCCAGCAGCCCGATACGCACAGATACGCAGTATTTT. Amino acid sequence: CASSPIRTDTQYF. This chain connects TRBV7-9 to TRBJ2-3, with D hard to call. Trimming took off 5 bases at V and 1 base at J, with 7 bases between the two ends. The CDR3 loop spans 13 amino acids. The germline gives CDR1 SEHNR, CDR2 FQNEAQ (reference sequence).

The J gene is TRBJ1-2, the V gene TRBV19, with a possible D match to TRBD1 (5 bases). Germline V gives CDR1 LNHDA, CDR2 SQIVND (reference sequence). This CDR3 region has 15 residues. Trimming removed 0 bases from V and 2 bases from J, with 10 bases in between. The CDR3 DNA follows: TGTGCCAGTAGTATAGACGGGGGGACCAACTATGGCTACACCTTC. It encodes CASSIDGGTNYGYTF. The full variable domain, with the rest looked up from reference TRBV19 and TRBJ1-2, is DGGITQSPKYLFRKEGQNVTLSCEQNLNHDAMYWYRQDPGQGLRLIYYSQIVNDFQKGDIAEGYSVSREKKESFPLTVTSAQKNPTAFYLCASSIDGGTNYGYTFGSGTRLTVV.

The J gene is TRBJ2-2, the V gene TRBV7-2; TRBD2 is a possible D gene (5 bases). V shed 1 base and J shed 6 bases, with 12 bases lying between them. The germline V gene encodes CDR1 SGHTA and CDR2 FQGNSA. The CDR3 has 15 amino acids. This CDR3 is CASSLGGSGSGELFF. CDR3 coding DNA: TGTGCCAGCAGCTTAGGTGGGAGTGGGTCCGGGGAGCTGTTTTTT.

This chain links TRBV10-3 with TRBJ2-7; 9 positions match TRBD1. Germline assignment: CDR1 ENHRY and CDR2 SYGVKD. The CDR3 is 14 residues long. The J segment lost 1 base and the V segment lost 2 bases, leaving 0 bases of the junction unmatched. The CDR3 DNA reads as TGTGCCATCAGTGAGGGGACAGGGTCCTACGAGCAGTACTTC. It codes for CAISEGTGSYEQYF.

The rearrangement links TRBV15 to TRBJ1-1, with 11 bases fitting TRBD1. V was clipped by 1 base and J by 7 bases; unmatched bases: 2. The CDR3 runs to 14 residues. Germline CDR1 reads LNHNV; CDR2 reads YYDKDF (reference sequence). This CDR3 is CATSRVGQGDEAFF. The CDR3 coding sequence is TGTGCCACCAGCAGAGTGGGACAGGGGGATGAAGCTTTCTTT.

About this clonotype itself: No conserved phenylalanine or tryptophan is present at the end of the CDR3, so a read error is the likely explanation. The V call is TRBV11-2, the J call TRBJ2-3; D gene unclear. The CDR3 length is 12 residues. Germline V lookup: CDR1 SGHAT, CDR2 FQNNGV. The V end lost 6 bases, the J end lost 5 bases, and 9 bases lay between the germline ends. The CDR3 bases are TGTGCCAGCAGTTTGGACGGAGATACGCAGTATCTT. Its translation: CASSLDGDTQYL.

As for this clonotype: One junction end does not reproduce the germline sequence, and a read error may be involved. The chain combines TRBV2 with TRBJ1-5; possible D gene TRBD1, 5 bases. The CDR3 loop spans 14 amino acids. CDR1 is SNHLY, CDR2 FYNNEI, per germline. In DNA, the CDR3 is TGTGCCAGCGGTGATGAAGGGGGCAATCAGCCCCAGCATTTT. Translated: CASGDEGGNQPQHF. The variable domain in full, with the rest retrieved from reference TRBV2 and TRBJ1-5, is EPEVTQTPSHQVTQMGQEVILRCVPISNHLYFYWYRQILGQKVEFLVSFYNNEISEKSEIFDDQFSVERPDGSNFTLKIRSTKLEDSAMYFCASGDEGGNQPQHFGDGTRLSIL.

V usage is TRBV2 and J usage is TRBJ2-2; D may be TRBD2 (6 bases). Trimming took off 4 bases at V and 0 bases at J, with 9 bases between the two ends. This CDR3 is 15 amino acids long. The germline V gene has CDR1 SNHLY and CDR2 FYNNEI. CDR3 nucleotide sequence: TGTGCCAGCAGTGCGGAGGGGCCGAACACCGGGGAGCTGTTTTTT. Translated: CASSAEGPNTGELFF.

Only a few counts were recorded for this clonotype. Written as DNA, the CDR3 is TGTGCCAGCCTAACGGCGGCCGGGCAGTTCTTC. Translation: CASLTAAGQFF. The V call is TRBV2, the J call TRBJ2-1; D not certain. CDR1 SNHLY and CDR2 FYNNEI come from the germline V gene. The CDR3 is 11 amino acids. Trimming took off 8 bases at V and 12 bases at J, with 14 bases between the two ends.

This clonotype has more than one count but fewer than ten. The rearrangement links TRBV20-1 to TRBJ2-3; 11 positions agree with TRBD2. The CDR3 sequence is 18 residues long. CDR1 is DFQATT, CDR2 SNEGSKA, per germline (reference sequence). The junction had 15 bases not matched to a gene; V was cut back by 6 bases and J by 1 base. The CDR3 region has the DNA TGCAGTGCCGAATCGGGACTAGCGGACCCATTTGGCACAGATACGCAGTATTTT. Translating gives CSAESGLADPFGTDTQYF.

This chain uses TRBV25-1 with TRBJ1-1, with 8 bases matching TRBD1. This CDR3 region has 16 residues. Germline values: CDR1 MGHDK, CDR2 SYGVNS. V lost 6 bases, J lost 0 bases, and 9 bases stayed unmatched. The DNA of the CDR3 is TGTGCCAGCAGGCCCCCGGGACAGGTAGTGAACACTGAAGCTTTCTTT. It translates to CASRPPGQVVNTEAFF.

The J gene is TRBJ2-7, the V gene TRBV24-1; no reliable D call. Germline V gives CDR1 KGHDR, CDR2 SFDVKD. The V end lost 6 bases, the J end lost 6 bases, and 17 bases lay between the germline ends. The CDR3 spans 14 residues. CDR3 region: CATSIHGPPSEQYF. The CDR3 DNA is TGTGCCACCAGTATCCACGGCCCCCCATCCGAGCAGTACTTC.

This clonotype has at least ten counts. V is TRBV6-5 and J is TRBJ1-2, with D perhaps matching TRBD1 (5 bases). Germline CDR1 and CDR2: MNHEY and SVGAGI. V lost 1 base to trimming and J lost 11 bases, with 17 bases between them. CDR3 length equals 14 residues. The CDR3: CASSYYGGGGAYTF. CDR3 nucleotides: TGTGCCAGCAGTTACTACGGGGGGGGTGGGGCATACACCTTC.

This clonotype showed up many times. This chain uses TRBV19 with TRBJ1-4; a possible D gene is TRBD1 (5 bases). Per the germline V gene, CDR1 is LNHDA and CDR2 is SQIVND (reference sequence). CDR3 length: 14 residues. V lost 3 bases and J 10 bases, leaving 15 bases between the germline ends. This CDR3 reads CASSMGQGYRKLFF. The CDR3 coding sequence is TGTGCCAGTAGTATGGGGCAGGGTTACCGAAAACTGTTTTTT.